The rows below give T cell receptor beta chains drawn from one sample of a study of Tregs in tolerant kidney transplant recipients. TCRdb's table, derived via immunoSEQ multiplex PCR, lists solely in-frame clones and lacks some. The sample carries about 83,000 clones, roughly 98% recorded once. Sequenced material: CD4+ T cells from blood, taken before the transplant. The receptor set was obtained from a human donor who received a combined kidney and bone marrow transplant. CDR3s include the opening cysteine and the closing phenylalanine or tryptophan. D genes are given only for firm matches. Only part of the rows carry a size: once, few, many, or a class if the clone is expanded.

CDR3: CASSQDRLAMDTQYF
DNA: TGTGCCAGCAGCCAAGACCGACTAGCAATGGATACGCAGTATTTT
size: NA
J: TRBJ2-3
V: TRBV4-2
D: TRBD2

CDR3: CASSLRTGGVETQYF
DNA: TGCGCCAGCAGCCTACGGACAGGAGGCGTTGAGACCCAGTACTTC
size: NA
J: TRBJ2-5
V: TRBV4-3
D: TRBD1

CDR3: CASSTGQGFGYTF
DNA: TGTGCCAGCAGCACTGGACAGGGGTTTGGCTACACCTTC
size: NA
J: TRBJ1-2
V: TRBV7-9
D: TRBD1

CDR3: CSVKDRGFFGYTF
DNA: TGCAGCGTTAAGGACAGGGGATTCTTTGGCTACACCTTC
size: NA
J: TRBJ1-2
V: TRBV29-1
D: TRBD1

CDR3: CASSVEKETSGLYEQYF
DNA: TGTGCCAGCAGTGTCGAGAAGGAGACTAGCGGGCTATACGAGCAGTACTTC
size: NA
J: TRBJ2-7
V: TRBV6-4
D: TRBD2

CDR3: CAIGLAGANGNEQFF
DNA: TGTGCCATAGGACTAGCGGGAGCCAACGGAAATGAGCAGTTCTTC
size: NA
J: TRBJ2-1
V: TRBV10-3
D: TRBD2

CDR3: CASSSITRGHDEQYF
DNA: TGTGCCAGCAGTTCAATTACCCGGGGACACGACGAGCAGTACTTC
size: NA
J: TRBJ2-7
V: TRBV28
D: NA

CDR3: CASSLRQGRNGYTF
DNA: TGTGCCAGCAGCTTAAGACAGGGTAGAAATGGCTACACCTTC
size: NA
J: TRBJ1-2
V: TRBV7-2
D: TRBD1

CDR3: CASSLEAGTDAYEQYF
DNA: TGCGCCAGCAGCTTGGAGGCCGGGACAGACGCTTACGAGCAGTACTTC
size: NA
J: TRBJ2-7
V: TRBV5-1
D: TRBD1

CDR3: CAISDLGLEQFF
DNA: TGTGCCATCAGTGATCTGGGCCTTGAGCAGTTCTTC
size: NA
J: TRBJ2-1
V: TRBV10-3
D: NA

CDR3: CASSYRFNGQPQHF
DNA: TGTGCCAGCAGTTACCGGTTCAATGGTCAGCCCCAGCATTTT
size: once
J: TRBJ1-5
V: TRBV28
D: NA

CDR3: CASGTVLRTGELFF
DNA: TGTGCCAGTGGGACAGTGTTAAGGACCGGGGAGCTGTTTTTT
size: once
J: TRBJ2-2
V: TRBV19
D: TRBD1

CDR3: CASSLAHRGLQETQYF
DNA: TGTGCCAGCAGTTTAGCCCACAGGGGTCTACAAGAGACCCAGTACTTC
size: NA
J: TRBJ2-5
V: TRBV28
D: TRBD1

CDR3: CASSLNSGTGIDTQYF
DNA: TGCGCCAGCAGCCTCAATTCCGGGACAGGCATAGATACGCAGTATTTT
size: NA
J: TRBJ2-3
V: TRBV5-1
D: TRBD1

CDR3: CASSRIRDTYEQYF
DNA: TGCGCCAGCAGCCGTATTCGGGACACATACGAGCAGTACTTC
size: once
J: TRBJ2-7
V: TRBV4-1
D: NA

CDR3: CASRAGTGPLVDIYF
DNA: TGCGCCAGCAGGGCCGGGACAGGGCCCTTAGTCGACATATATTTT
size: NA
J: TRBJ1-3
V: TRBV5-1
D: TRBD1

CDR3: CASSRGQGYYGYTF
DNA: TGTGCCAGCAGCAGGGGACAGGGATACTATGGCTACACCTTC
size: once
J: TRBJ1-2
V: TRBV7-8
D: TRBD1

CDR3: CASSLGLRGDSPLHF
DNA: TGCGCCAGCAGCTTGGGTCTGCGGGGAGATTCACCCCTCCACTTT
size: NA
J: TRBJ1-6
V: TRBV5-1
D: NA

CDR3: CASSVSGKETQYF
DNA: TGTGCCAGCAGCGTGTCAGGGAAAGAGACCCAGTACTTC
size: NA
J: TRBJ2-5
V: TRBV9
D: NA

CDR3: CASSLQGRVQPQHF
DNA: TGTGCCAGCAGTTTGCAGGGGAGAGTCCAGCCCCAGCATTTT
size: NA
J: TRBJ1-5
V: TRBV5-5
D: NA

CDR3: CASSPAGLNEQFF
DNA: TGTGCCAGCTCACCAGCAGGGCTCAATGAGCAGTTCTTC
size: NA
J: TRBJ2-1
V: TRBV18
D: NA

CDR3: CASSIAGRAYEQYF
DNA: TGTGCCAGTAGTATTGCGGGGAGGGCCTACGAGCAGTACTTC
size: NA
J: TRBJ2-7
V: TRBV19
D: TRBD2

CDR3: CASSGGLSYEQYF
DNA: TGTGCCAGCAGCGGGGGCCTTTCCTACGAGCAGTACTTC
size: NA
J: TRBJ2-7
V: TRBV5-8
D: NA

CDR3: CASSSRGGQETQYF
DNA: TGTGCCAGCAGCTCTCGAGGGGGTCAAGAGACCCAGTACTTC
size: once
J: TRBJ2-5
V: TRBV11-3
D: NA

CDR3: CAISLDRFNTEAFF
DNA: TGTGCCATCAGCCTGGACAGATTCAACACTGAAGCTTTCTTT
size: NA
J: TRBJ1-1
V: TRBV10-3
D: NA

CDR3: CASSLDASLTKTQYF
DNA: TGTGCCAGCAGCTTAGACGCTAGCCTGACAAAGACCCAGTACTTC
size: NA
J: TRBJ2-5
V: TRBV7-2
D: NA

CDR3: CASRKQGATNEKLFF
DNA: TGTGCCAGTAGGAAACAGGGGGCAACTAATGAAAAACTGTTTTTT
size: NA
J: TRBJ1-4
V: TRBV19
D: TRBD1

CDR3: CASLGPRARGDVYTF
DNA: TGTGCCAGCTTGGGCCCTAGGGCCCGGGGTGATGTCTACACCTTC
size: NA
J: TRBJ1-2
V: TRBV2
D: NA

CDR3: CASSVDGLVRETQYF
DNA: TGTGCCAGCAGCGTAGACGGACTAGTCCGAGAGACCCAGTACTTC
size: NA
J: TRBJ2-5
V: TRBV9
D: TRBD2

CDR3: CASRRVDEQYF
DNA: TGTGCCAGCAGGCGGGTGGACGAGCAGTACTTC
size: NA
J: TRBJ2-7
V: TRBV6-5
D: NA

CDR3: CASSDYKQETQYF
DNA: TGTGCCAGCAGTGATTACAAACAAGAGACCCAGTACTTC
size: NA
J: TRBJ2-5
V: TRBV6-1
D: NA

CDR3: CASSAGRVPSGELFF
DNA: TGTGCCAGCAGCGCAGGCAGGGTCCCCTCCGGGGAGCTGTTTTTT
size: NA
J: TRBJ2-2
V: TRBV6-4
D: NA

CDR3: CASSYVAGQGRPCGEQYF
DNA: TGTGCCAGCAGCTATGTCGCGGGACAGGGCCGTCCGTGCGGCGAGCAGTACTTC
size: NA
J: TRBJ2-7
V: TRBV11-3
D: TRBD1

CDR3: CASRGTGDYEQYF
DNA: TGTGCCAGCAGGGGGACAGGGGACTACGAGCAGTACTTC
size: NA
J: TRBJ2-7
V: TRBV4-2
D: TRBD1

CDR3: CASSPLAGGPNEQFF
DNA: TGTGCCAGCAGCCCGCTAGCGGGAGGGCCTAATGAGCAGTTCTTC
size: NA
J: TRBJ2-1
V: TRBV7-2
D: TRBD2

CDR3: CASRGVGNPDMDGEQYF
DNA: TGTGCCAGCAGGGGAGTAGGAAACCCCGATATGGATGGCGAGCAGTACTTC
size: NA
J: TRBJ2-7
V: TRBV5-7
D: NA

CDR3: CAWSVMDREGLAYF
DNA: TGTGCCTGGAGTGTGATGGACAGGGAGGGACTAGCGTACTTC
size: once
J: TRBJ2-7
V: TRBV30
D: NA

CDR3: CASSFFREAEAFF
DNA: TGCGCCAGCAGCTTCTTCAGGGAGGCTGAAGCTTTCTTT
size: NA
J: TRBJ1-1
V: TRBV5-1
D: NA

CDR3: CASSDQLESGTNEKLFF
DNA: TGTGCCAGCAGTGACCAATTAGAGTCGGGGACTAATGAAAAACTGTTTTTT
size: NA
J: TRBJ1-4
V: TRBV25-1
D: NA

CDR3: CASSPQGSANYGYTF
DNA: TGTGCCAGCAGCCCACAGGGATCGGCTAACTATGGCTACACCTTC
size: NA
J: TRBJ1-2
V: TRBV7-3
D: NA

CDR3: CATSFEGFSEKLFF
DNA: TGTGCCACGTCTTTTGAGGGTTTTAGTGAAAAACTGTTTTTT
size: NA
J: TRBJ1-4
V: TRBV15
D: NA

CDR3: CASGQNTDTQYF
DNA: TGTGCCAGCGGACAGAACACAGATACGCAGTATTTT
size: NA
J: TRBJ2-3
V: TRBV2
D: NA

CDR3: CASSKDPPRTGRKSQHF
DNA: TGTGCCAGCAGCAAAGACCCCCCCCGGACAGGGAGAAAGTCCCAGCATTTT
size: NA
J: TRBJ1-5
V: TRBV21-1
D: NA

CDR3: CASSIARKYGYTF
DNA: TGTGCCAGTAGTATCGCCAGGAAATATGGCTACACCTTC
size: NA
J: TRBJ1-2
V: TRBV19
D: NA

CDR3: CAWSTGDYYGYTF
DNA: TGTGCCTGGAGTACGGGGGATTATTATGGCTACACCTTC
size: few
J: TRBJ1-2
V: TRBV30
D: NA

CDR3: CASTIGDRSYEQYF
DNA: TGTGCCAGCACGATTGGGGACAGGTCCTACGAGCAGTACTTC
size: NA
J: TRBJ2-7
V: TRBV6-1
D: TRBD1

CDR3: CASSETGLRNEQFF
DNA: TGTGCCAGCAGTGAAACTGGGCTGCGCAATGAGCAGTTCTTC
size: NA
J: TRBJ2-1
V: TRBV25-1
D: NA

CDR3: CASSFSYGGTDTQYF
DNA: TGTGCCAGCAGCTTTTCCTACGGGGGCACAGATACGCAGTATTTT
size: NA
J: TRBJ2-3
V: TRBV7-6
D: NA

CDR3: CSVPGQGLGYTF
DNA: TGCAGCGTACCGGGACAGGGCTTAGGCTACACCTTC
size: NA
J: TRBJ1-2
V: TRBV29-1
D: TRBD1

CDR3: CASSPPTLVETQYF
DNA: TGTGCCAGCTCACCACCTACTTTAGTAGAGACCCAGTACTTC
size: NA
J: TRBJ2-5
V: TRBV18
D: NA

CDR3: CASSDRGLLSTDTQYF
DNA: TGTGCCAGCAGTGATCGCGGACTACTAAGCACAGATACGCAGTATTTT
size: NA
J: TRBJ2-3
V: TRBV25-1
D: NA

CDR3: CVRSLARNRGICYGYTF
DNA: TGTGTCAGAAGCTTAGCACGTAACAGGGGGATCTGCTATGGCTACACCTTC
size: NA
J: TRBJ1-2
V: TRBV7-5
D: NA

CDR3: CASSERGWATGPIRQETQYF
DNA: TGTGCCAGCAGTGAGAGAGGGTGGGCGACAGGGCCCATTCGCCAAGAGACCCAGTACTTC
size: NA
J: TRBJ2-5
V: TRBV6-1
D: TRBD1